This TCR beta chain was found in a study of regulatory T cells in long-lasting Graves disease. Study observations and caveats: Persistent Graves' patients showed less TCR diversity than newly diagnosed ones.

Germline assignment: CDR1 SGHNT and CDR2 YENEEA. The V gene lost 3 bases and the J gene lost 5 bases, with 10 bases spanning the gap. The CDR3 is 14 amino acids. On this clonotype itself: The antigen remains unidentified.

CDR3-region Arm-PCR and iRepertoire HTBI primers produced the TCR beta libraries. TCRdb reprocessed the multiplex PCR reads with MiXCR, giving one entry per CDR3 protein. The sample has more than 350,000 distinct CDR3 sequences; approximately 15% are singletons. Time point indicated: newly diagnosed GD, antithyroid drugs for less than 3 months. From PBMCs, RNA was extracted and then used to make the TCR library. These same data were also listed under a study on T cells in Graves' hyperthyroidism and ophthalmopathy. That investigation notes: Most thyroid clonotypes that were expanded above 0.001 also turned up in blood.

V is TRBV11-3 and J is TRBJ2-2, with D unclear. Sequenced material: peripheral blood mononuclear cells (PBMCs), taken at new diagnosis, from a patient treated with antithyroid drugs. This clonotype originated in a woman between 25 and 40 years old with Graves disease. The CDR3 DNA follows: TGTGCCAGCAGCTTGTCAACGGGTACCGGGGAGCTGTTTTTT. Protein: CASSLSTGTGELFF.